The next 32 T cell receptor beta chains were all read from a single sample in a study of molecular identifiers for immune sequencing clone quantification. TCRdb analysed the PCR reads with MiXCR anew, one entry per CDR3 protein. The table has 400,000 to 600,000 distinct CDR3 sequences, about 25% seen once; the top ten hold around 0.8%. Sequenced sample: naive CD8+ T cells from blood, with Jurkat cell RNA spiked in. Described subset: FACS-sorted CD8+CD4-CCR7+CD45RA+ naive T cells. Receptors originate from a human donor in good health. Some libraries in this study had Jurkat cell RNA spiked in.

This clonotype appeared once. The DNA of the CDR3 is TGTGCCAGCAGCACCCCGCGTGCTCCCATATATTTT. Amino acids: CASSTPRAPIYF. The gene calls are TRBV7-9 and TRBJ1-3, with D uncertain. V was shortened by 5 bases and J by 11 bases, with 13 bases between the two germline ends. The CDR3 totals 12 residues. Per germline, CDR1 SEHNR and CDR2 FQNEAQ (reference sequence).

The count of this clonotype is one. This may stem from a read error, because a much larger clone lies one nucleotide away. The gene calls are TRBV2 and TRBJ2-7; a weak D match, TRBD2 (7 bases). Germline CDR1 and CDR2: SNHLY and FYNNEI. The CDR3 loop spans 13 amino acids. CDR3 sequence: CASRGGAQYAQYF. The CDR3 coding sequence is TGTGCCAGCAGAGGGGGGGCGCAGTACGCGCAGTACTTC.

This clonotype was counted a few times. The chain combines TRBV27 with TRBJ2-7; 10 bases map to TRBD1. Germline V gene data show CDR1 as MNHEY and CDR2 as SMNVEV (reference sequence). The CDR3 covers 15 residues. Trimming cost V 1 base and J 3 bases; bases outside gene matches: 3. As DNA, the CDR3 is TGTGCCAGCAGTTTATTCGGACAGGGGGTCTACGAGCAGTACTTC. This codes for CASSLFGQGVYEQYF.

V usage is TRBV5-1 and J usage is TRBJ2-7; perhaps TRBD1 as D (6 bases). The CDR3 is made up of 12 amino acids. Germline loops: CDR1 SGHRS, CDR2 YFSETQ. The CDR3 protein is CASSPRGQPPRV. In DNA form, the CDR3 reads TGCGCCAGCAGCCCACGAGGACAGCCTCCCAGGGTC.

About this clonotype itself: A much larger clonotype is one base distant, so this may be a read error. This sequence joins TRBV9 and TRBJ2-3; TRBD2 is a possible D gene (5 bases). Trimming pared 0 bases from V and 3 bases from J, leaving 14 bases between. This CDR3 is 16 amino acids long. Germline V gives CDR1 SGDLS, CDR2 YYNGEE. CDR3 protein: CASSVARLPYTDTQYF. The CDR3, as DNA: TGTGCCAGCAGCGTAGCCCGACTACCGTATACAGATACGCAGTATTTT.

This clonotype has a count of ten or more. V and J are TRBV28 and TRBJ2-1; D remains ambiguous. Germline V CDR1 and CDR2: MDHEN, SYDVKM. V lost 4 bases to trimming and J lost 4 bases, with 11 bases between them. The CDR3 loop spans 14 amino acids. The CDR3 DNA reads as TGTGCCAGCAGTTCTAAAAGACTGTACAATGAGCAGTTCTTC. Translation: CASSSKRLYNEQFF.

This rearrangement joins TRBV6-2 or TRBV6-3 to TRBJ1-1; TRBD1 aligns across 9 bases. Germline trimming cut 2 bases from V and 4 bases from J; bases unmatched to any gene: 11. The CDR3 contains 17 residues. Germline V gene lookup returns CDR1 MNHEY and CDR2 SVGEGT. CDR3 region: CASSYPTYRGRGTEAFF. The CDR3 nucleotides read TGTGCCAGCAGTTACCCGACGTACAGGGGGCGCGGCACTGAAGCTTTCTTT.

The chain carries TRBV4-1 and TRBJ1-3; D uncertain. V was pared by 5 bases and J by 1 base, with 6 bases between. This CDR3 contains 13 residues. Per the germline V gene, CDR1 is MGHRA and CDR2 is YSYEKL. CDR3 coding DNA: TGCGCCAGCAGCACCGTTTCTGGAAACACCATATATTTT. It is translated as CASSTVSGNTIYF.

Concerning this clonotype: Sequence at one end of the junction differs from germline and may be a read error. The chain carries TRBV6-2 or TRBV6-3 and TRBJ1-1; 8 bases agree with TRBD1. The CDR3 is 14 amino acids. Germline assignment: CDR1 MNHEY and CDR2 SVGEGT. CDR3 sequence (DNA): TGTGCCAGCTCTCTCAGGGGGCTGAACACTGAAGTTTTCTTT. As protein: CASSLRGLNTEVFF.

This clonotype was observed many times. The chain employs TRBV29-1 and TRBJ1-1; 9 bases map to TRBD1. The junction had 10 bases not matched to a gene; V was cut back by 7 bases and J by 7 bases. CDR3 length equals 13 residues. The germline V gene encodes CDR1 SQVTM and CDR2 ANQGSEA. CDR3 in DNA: TGCAGCGCCCCCGGGACAGGGAGGTATGAAGCTTTCTTT. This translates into CSAPGTGRYEAFF.

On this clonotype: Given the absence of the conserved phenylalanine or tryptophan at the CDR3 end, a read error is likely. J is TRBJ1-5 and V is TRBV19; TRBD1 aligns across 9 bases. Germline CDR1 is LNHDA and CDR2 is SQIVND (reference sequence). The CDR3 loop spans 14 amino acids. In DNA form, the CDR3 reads TGTGCCAGTAGCGGGACAGGGAGCAATCAGCGCCAGCATGTT. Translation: CASSGTGSNQRQHV.

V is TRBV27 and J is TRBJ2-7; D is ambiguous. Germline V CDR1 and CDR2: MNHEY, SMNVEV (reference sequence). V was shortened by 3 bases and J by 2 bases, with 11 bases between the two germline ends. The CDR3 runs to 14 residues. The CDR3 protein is CASSFKGYAYEQYF. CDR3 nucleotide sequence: TGTGCCAGCAGTTTTAAGGGTTATGCCTACGAGCAGTACTTC.

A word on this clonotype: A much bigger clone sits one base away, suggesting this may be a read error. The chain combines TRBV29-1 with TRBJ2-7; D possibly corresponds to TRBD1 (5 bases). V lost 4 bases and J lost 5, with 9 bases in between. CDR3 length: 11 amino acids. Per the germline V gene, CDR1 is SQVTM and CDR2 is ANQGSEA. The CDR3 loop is CSVGTIHEQYF. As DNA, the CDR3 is TGCAGCGTTGGGACAATCCACGAGCAGTACTTC.

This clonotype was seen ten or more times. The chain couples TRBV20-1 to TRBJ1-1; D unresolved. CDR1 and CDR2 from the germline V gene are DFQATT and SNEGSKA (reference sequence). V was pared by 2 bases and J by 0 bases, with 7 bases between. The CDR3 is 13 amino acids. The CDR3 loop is CSARIAMNTEAFF. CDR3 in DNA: TGCAGTGCTAGAATCGCCATGAACACTGAAGCTTTCTTT.

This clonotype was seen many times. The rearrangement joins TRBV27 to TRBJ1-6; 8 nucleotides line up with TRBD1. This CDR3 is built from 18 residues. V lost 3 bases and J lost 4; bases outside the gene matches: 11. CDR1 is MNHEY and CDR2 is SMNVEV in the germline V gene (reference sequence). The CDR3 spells CASSLRRAGGRYNSPLHF. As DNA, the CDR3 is TGTGCCAGCAGTTTGCGTAGGGCAGGGGGCCGATATAATTCACCCCTCCACTTT.

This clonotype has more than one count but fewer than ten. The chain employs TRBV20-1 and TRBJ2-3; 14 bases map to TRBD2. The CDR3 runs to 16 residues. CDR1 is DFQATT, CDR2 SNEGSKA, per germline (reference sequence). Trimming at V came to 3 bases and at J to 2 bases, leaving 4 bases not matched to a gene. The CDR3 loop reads CSASKGLAGDTDTQYF. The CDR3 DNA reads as TGCAGTGCTAGCAAGGGACTAGCGGGAGACACAGATACGCAGTATTTT.

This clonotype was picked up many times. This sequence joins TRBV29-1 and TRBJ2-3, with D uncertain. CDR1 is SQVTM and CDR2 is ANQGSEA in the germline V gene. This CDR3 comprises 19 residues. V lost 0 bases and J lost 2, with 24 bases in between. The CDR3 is CSVEEVFSAMAIYTDTQYF. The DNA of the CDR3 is TGCAGCGTTGAAGAAGTATTCAGCGCGATGGCCATATACACAGATACGCAGTATTTT.

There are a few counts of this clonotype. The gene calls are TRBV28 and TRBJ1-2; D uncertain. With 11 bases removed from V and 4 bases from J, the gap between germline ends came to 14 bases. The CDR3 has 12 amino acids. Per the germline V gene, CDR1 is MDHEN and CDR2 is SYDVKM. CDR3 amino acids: CALRGETYGYTF. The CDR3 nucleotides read TGTGCCCTGCGGGGAGAAACCTATGGCTACACCTTC.

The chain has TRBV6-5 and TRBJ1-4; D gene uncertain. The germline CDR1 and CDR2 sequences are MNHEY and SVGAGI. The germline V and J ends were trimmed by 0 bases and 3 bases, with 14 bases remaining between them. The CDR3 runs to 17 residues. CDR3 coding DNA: TGTGCCAGCAGTTACTCCGTTGTGGCAGATTCTAATGAAAAACTGTTTTTT. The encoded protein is CASSYSVVADSNEKLFF.

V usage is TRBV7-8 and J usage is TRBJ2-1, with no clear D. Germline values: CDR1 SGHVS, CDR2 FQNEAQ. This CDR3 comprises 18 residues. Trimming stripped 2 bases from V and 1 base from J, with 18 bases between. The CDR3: CASSLRRRILGSYNEQFF. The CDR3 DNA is TGTGCCAGCAGCTTAAGACGGCGGATCCTAGGATCCTACAATGAGCAGTTCTTC.

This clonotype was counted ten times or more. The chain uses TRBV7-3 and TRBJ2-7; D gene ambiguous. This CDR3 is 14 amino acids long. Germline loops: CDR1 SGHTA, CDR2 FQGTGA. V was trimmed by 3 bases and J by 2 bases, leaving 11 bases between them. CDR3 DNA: TGTGCCAGCAGCTTGGGATACGCTCCCTACGAGCAGTACTTC. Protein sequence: CASSLGYAPYEQYF.

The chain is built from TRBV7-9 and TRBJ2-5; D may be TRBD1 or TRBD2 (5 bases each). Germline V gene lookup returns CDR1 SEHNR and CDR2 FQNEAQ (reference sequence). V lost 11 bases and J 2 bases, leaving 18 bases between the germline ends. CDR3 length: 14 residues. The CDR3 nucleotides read TGTGCCGTTGGGGAGCTGGGACCTCAAGAGACCCAGTACTTC. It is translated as CAVGELGPQETQYF.

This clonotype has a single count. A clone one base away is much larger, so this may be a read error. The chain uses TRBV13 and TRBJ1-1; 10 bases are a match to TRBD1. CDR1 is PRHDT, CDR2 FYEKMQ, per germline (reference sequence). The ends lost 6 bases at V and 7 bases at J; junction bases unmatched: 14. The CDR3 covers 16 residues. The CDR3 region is CASRQTGQGRSDEAFF. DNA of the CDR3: TGTGCCAGCAGACAAACGGGACAGGGGAGGAGCGATGAAGCTTTCTTT.

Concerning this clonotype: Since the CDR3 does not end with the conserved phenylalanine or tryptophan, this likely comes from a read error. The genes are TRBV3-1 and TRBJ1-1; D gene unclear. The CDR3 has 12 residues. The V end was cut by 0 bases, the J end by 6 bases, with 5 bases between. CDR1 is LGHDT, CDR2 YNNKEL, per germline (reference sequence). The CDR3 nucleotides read TGTGCCAGCAGCCAAGACAGCCCTGAAGCTTTCCTT. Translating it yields CASSQDSPEAFL.

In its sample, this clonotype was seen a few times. The DNA of the CDR3 is TGTGCCAGCAGCCACGACAGACAGTTCTCCTACGAGCAGTACTTC. Protein product: CASSHDRQFSYEQYF. The V and J genes are TRBV4-2 and TRBJ2-7; maybe TRBD1 (5 bases). The germline V gene has CDR1 LGHNA and CDR2 YNFKEQ. The CDR3 extends over 15 amino acids. V was pared by 3 bases and J by 0 bases, with 12 bases between.

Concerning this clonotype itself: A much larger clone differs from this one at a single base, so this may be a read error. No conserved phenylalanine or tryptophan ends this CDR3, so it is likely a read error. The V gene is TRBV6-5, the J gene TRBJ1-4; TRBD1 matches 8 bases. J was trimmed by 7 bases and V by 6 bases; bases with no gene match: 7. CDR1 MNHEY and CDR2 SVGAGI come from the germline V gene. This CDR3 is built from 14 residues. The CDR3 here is CASRRTGQGEKLFI. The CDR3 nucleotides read TGTGCCAGCAGACGGACAGGGCAGGGTGAAAAACTGTTTATT.

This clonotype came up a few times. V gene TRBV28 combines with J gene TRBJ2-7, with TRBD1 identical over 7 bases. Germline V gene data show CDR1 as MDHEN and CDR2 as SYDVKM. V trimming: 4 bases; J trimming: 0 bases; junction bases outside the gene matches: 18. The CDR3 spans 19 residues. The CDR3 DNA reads TGTGCCAGCAGTTCCTCCTATGGTGGGGGACAGTCATACTCCTACGAGCAGTACTTC. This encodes CASSSSYGGGQSYSYEQYF. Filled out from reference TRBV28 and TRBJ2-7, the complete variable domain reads DVKVTQSSRYLVKRTGEKVFLECVQDMDHENMFWYRQDPGLGLRLIYFSYDVKMKEKGDIPEGYSVSREKKERFSLILESASTNQTSMYLCASSSSYGGGQSYSYEQYFGPGTRLTVT.

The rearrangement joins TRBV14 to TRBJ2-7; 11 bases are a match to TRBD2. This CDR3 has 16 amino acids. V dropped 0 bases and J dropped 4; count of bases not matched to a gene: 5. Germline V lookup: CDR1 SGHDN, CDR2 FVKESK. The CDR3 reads CASSQDTGLAVYEQYF. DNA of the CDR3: TGTGCCAGCAGCCAAGATACGGGACTAGCGGTATACGAGCAGTACTTC.

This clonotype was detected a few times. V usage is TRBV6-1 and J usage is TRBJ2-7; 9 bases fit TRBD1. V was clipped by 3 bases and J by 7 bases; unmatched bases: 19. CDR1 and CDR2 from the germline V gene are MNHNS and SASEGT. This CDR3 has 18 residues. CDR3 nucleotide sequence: TGTGCCAGCAGTGAGCCCCGGACAGGGGTAATCGGGTCGTATGAGCAGTACTTC. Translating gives CASSEPRTGVIGSYEQYF.

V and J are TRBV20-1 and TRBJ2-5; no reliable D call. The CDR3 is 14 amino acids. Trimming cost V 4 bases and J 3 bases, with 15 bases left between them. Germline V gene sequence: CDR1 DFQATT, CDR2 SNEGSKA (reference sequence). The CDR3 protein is CSATLLDAKETQYF. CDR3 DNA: TGCAGTGCTACCCTTCTGGACGCTAAAGAGACCCAGTACTTC.

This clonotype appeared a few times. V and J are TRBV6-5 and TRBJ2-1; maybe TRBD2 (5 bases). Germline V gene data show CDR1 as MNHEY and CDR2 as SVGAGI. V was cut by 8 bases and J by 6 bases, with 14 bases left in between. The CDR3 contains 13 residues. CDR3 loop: CASGGTRSNEQFF. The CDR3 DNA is TGTGCCAGCGGAGGCACGCGCTCCAATGAGCAGTTCTTC.

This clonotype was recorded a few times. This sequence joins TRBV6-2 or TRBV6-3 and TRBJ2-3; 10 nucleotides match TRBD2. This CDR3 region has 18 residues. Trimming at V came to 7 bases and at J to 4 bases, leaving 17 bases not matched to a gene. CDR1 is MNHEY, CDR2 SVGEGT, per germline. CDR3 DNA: TGTGCCAGCAAGGGACTAGCGTATATATACACTGACCCAGATACGCAGTATTTT. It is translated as CASKGLAYIYTDPDTQYF.